The rows below give T cell receptor beta chains drawn from one sample of a study of cytomegalovirus exposure and HLA in healthy donors. Method: immunoSEQ multiplex PCR; TCRdb's copy keeps in-frame clones and lacks some. The sample shows about 220,000 clones, approximately 80% of them seen only once. The specimen sequenced was PBMCs. These TCRs come from a boy between 2 and 10 years old in good health and CMV-seronegative. Both conserved end residues are part of each CDR3. Fields, in order: J gene, V gene, D gene, CDR3 length, CDR3 protein. The D gene is left open where the match is weak.

>TRBJ2-7|TRBV9|NA|15
CASSVGGRSSYEQYF
>TRBJ2-7|TRBV5-4|NA|12
CASSLPTGEQYF
>TRBJ2-7|TRBV19|NA|15
CASSNAALERGEQYF
>TRBJ1-1|TRBV9|TRBD1|15
CASSVGTGWNTEAFF
>TRBJ2-4|TRBV7-8|NA|16
CASSLEGVLAKNIQYF
>TRBJ1-2|TRBV13|NA|14
CASSLGRGSDGYTF
>TRBJ2-1|TRBV2|NA|15
CASSARSGTYNEQFF
>TRBJ1-2|TRBV5-6|NA|14
CASSLSGRSYGYTF
>TRBJ1-2|TRBV5-6|TRBD1|15
CASRTNPGTVYGYTF
>TRBJ2-7|TRBV2|TRBD2|17
CASSEGGAGGPVTEQYF
>TRBJ2-2|TRBV6-1|NA|10
CASRVGELFF
>TRBJ2-7|TRBV19|NA|15
CASSSRDSRSYEQYF
>TRBJ1-4|TRBV15|NA|16
CATSPRGFSANEKLFF
>TRBJ2-1|TRBV9|NA|13
CASSVDFLNEQFF
>TRBJ1-2|TRBV7-2|NA|13
CASSLTRPRGYTF
>TRBJ1-2|TRBV28|NA|16
CASSIQAEAGIYGYTF
>TRBJ2-3|TRBV10-3|NA|13
CAISDLGGDTQYF
>TRBJ2-7|TRBV25-1|NA|14
CASSEFNEVREQYF
>TRBJ2-2|TRBV29-1|NA|13
CSVERGSDGELFF
>TRBJ2-3|TRBV14|TRBD1|17
CASSQGFGTGSTDTQYF
>TRBJ2-1|TRBV11-3|TRBD1|15
CASSTRGTGQVPQFF
>TRBJ1-2|TRBV19|NA|12
CASGGLPYGYTF
>TRBJ1-3|TRBV6-6|TRBD1|15
CASSYLGQGFNTIYF
>TRBJ2-7|TRBV2|NA|13
CASSDGQSYEQYF
>TRBJ2-5|TRBV7-9|NA|14
CASSPTGPRETQYF
>TRBJ2-3|TRBV28|TRBD1|16
CASRGTGQGPTDTQYF
>TRBJ2-2|TRBV27|TRBD2|15
CASSLGTSGREELFF
>TRBJ1-2|TRBV6-4|NA|14
CASSTPEDRYGYTF
>TRBJ2-1|TRBV4-1|NA|16
CASSQARTNLYNEQFF
>TRBJ2-5|TRBV4-1|NA|16
CASSRTLLSGGETQYF
>TRBJ2-7|TRBV7-8|NA|14
CASRLAGAKGGQYF
>TRBJ2-1|TRBV18|NA|13
CASSLGTPNEQFF
>TRBJ1-2|TRBV5-6|TRBD1|16
CASSGFPGQQTYGYTF
>TRBJ1-1|TRBV2|NA|14
CASSRYPRATEAFF
>TRBJ1-6|TRBV4-2|NA|15
CASRVDSSYNSPLHF
>TRBJ1-6|TRBV5-4|NA|17
CASSLLTASPVNSPLHF
>TRBJ1-2|TRBV5-4|NA|15
CASSLGHSNNYGYTF
>TRBJ1-1|TRBV21-1|NA|15
CASSARGDLFGEAFF
>TRBJ1-1|TRBV29-1|NA|13
CSVRGVLNTEAFF
>TRBJ2-7|TRBV27|TRBD1|14
CASSFYRTGDEQYF
>TRBJ2-1|TRBV7-9|TRBD2|16
CASSLVGRGGDYEQFF
>TRBJ1-1|TRBV10-3|NA|15
CAISDPWGSNTEAFF
>TRBJ2-3|TRBV7-2|NA|17
CASSSSLLPTSTDTQYF
>TRBJ2-7|TRBV10-1|TRBD1|20
CASSEGLNLSRTGPNYEQYF
>TRBJ1-2|TRBV5-6|NA|17
CASSLIAWTNSNYGYTF
>TRBJ2-7|TRBV19|NA|15
CASSSWSQSSYEQYF
>TRBJ2-2|TRBV30|TRBD2|15
CAWDIAGGRVGELFF
>TRBJ1-2|TRBV2|TRBD1|16
CASSVYGENRGDGYTF
>TRBJ1-5|TRBV6-5|NA|14
CASSRDGGSQPQHF
>TRBJ1-5|TRBV30|NA|13
CAWSRSINQPQHF
>TRBJ2-2|TRBV7-9|NA|13
CASSFLGAGELFF
>TRBJ2-3|TRBV10-3|TRBD2|14
CAISEEREADTQYF
>TRBJ1-1|TRBV5-4|NA|14
CASSLFWWRTEAFF
>TRBJ2-7|TRBV5-1|NA|13
CASSLASRYEQYF
>TRBJ1-5|TRBV4-2|NA|18
CASSQDKLGQLINQPQHF
>TRBJ1-2|TRBV6-5|NA|13
CASNPGGNYGYTF
>TRBJ1-4|TRBV27|NA|14
CASRKIATNEKLFF
>TRBJ2-5|TRBV5-4|NA|13
CASSAWGLETQYF
>TRBJ1-6|TRBV18|NA|15
CASSSRQGGNSPLHF